These 10 T cell receptor beta chains were all obtained from the same sample, sequenced in a study of T-cell memory formation after mild COVID-19. TCRdb re-called the 5' RACE reads with MiXCR, one entry per CDR3 protein. Among 550,000 to 700,000 distinct CDR3 sequences listed, around 16% were seen once. The sample taken for sequencing was PBMCs or a T cell subset sorted from them (not recorded which). All receptors come from an adult woman who had mild COVID-19 (a few samples of this study predate the infection). Cell type and time point are not known.

This clonotype was recorded many times. The CDR3 DNA reads as TGTGCCAGCAGCCCAGGGATCGCCCTCCACTTT. It specifies CASSPGIALHF. The chain couples TRBV5-5 to TRBJ1-6, with D perhaps TRBD1 (5 bases). This CDR3 has 11 residues. Trimming shortened V by 4 bases and J by 14 bases, and 10 bases separated the two germline ends. CDR1 is SGHKS and CDR2 is YYEKEE in the germline V gene (reference sequence).

V usage is TRBV14 and J usage is TRBJ2-2; D may be TRBD1 or TRBD2 (5 bases each). The ends were cut back, 0 bases at V and 6 bases at J, with 8 bases in the middle. The CDR3 length is 14 residues. Germline CDR1 is SGHDN and CDR2 is FVKESK. The CDR3 reads CASSQDTGPGELFF. The DNA of the CDR3 is TGTGCCAGCAGCCAAGACACGGGGCCCGGGGAGCTGTTTTTT.

This clonotype was recorded only once. The rearrangement links TRBV12-3 or TRBV12-4 to TRBJ1-2; D gene uncertain. There are 14 residues in the CDR3. V lost 0 bases to trimming and J lost 4 bases, with 9 bases between them. CDR3 DNA sequence: TGTGCCAGCAGTTTAGCGAGGGCCCTCTATGGCTACACCTTC. Its protein product is CASSLARALYGYTF.

There are a few counts of this clonotype. V is TRBV5-1 and J is TRBJ1-2; TRBD1 matches at 10 bases. Trimming at V came to 0 bases and at J to 5 bases, leaving 7 bases not matched to a gene. This CDR3 is 16 amino acids long. Germline V gives CDR1 SGHRS, CDR2 YFSETQ. CDR3 coding DNA: TGCGCCAGCAGCTTGGGACAGGGGGCTTCTCAATATGGCTACACCTTC. As protein: CASSLGQGASQYGYTF.

The rearrangement joins TRBV6-5 to TRBJ1-5; no clear D. V was clipped by 5 bases and J by 4 bases, with 6 bases between them. The CDR3 runs 12 residues. Germline V CDR1 and CDR2: MNHEY, SVGAGI. CDR3 DNA: TGTGCCAGCAGTCGGGAAAATCAGCCCCAGCATTTT. This gives the protein CASSRENQPQHF.

This sequence joins TRBV6-5 and TRBJ2-7; D may be TRBD1 or TRBD2 (5 bases each). Germline CDR1 reads MNHEY; CDR2 reads SVGAGI. V was pared by 5 bases and J by 0 bases, with 11 bases between. This CDR3 region has 14 residues. In DNA, the CDR3 is TGTGCCAGCAGTCTCCGGGACGACTCCTACGAGCAGTACTTC. Translation: CASSLRDDSYEQYF.

This chain links TRBV2 with TRBJ2-1; D is perhaps TRBD2 (5 bases). Germline loops: CDR1 SNHLY, CDR2 FYNNEI. This CDR3 has 13 amino acids. The V and J ends lost 8 bases and 4 bases respectively, with 12 bases between them. The CDR3 loop is CASFRGLYNEQFF. The CDR3 DNA sequence: TGTGCCAGCTTTCGGGGTCTTTACAATGAGCAGTTCTTC.

This clonotype was seen only a few times. The chain uses TRBV5-1 and TRBJ2-3; D gene uncertain. Trimming pared 0 bases from V and 2 bases from J, leaving 7 bases between. The CDR3 has 14 amino acids. Germline-derived CDR1 and CDR2 are SGHRS and YFSETQ. As DNA, the CDR3 is TGCGCCAGCAGCTTGGATAGGTACACAGATACGCAGTATTTT. This gives the protein CASSLDRYTDTQYF.

This clonotype was counted only a few times. CDR3: CSVAKGGGYGYTF. The CDR3 nucleotides are TGCAGCGTCGCCAAGGGTGGGGGTTATGGCTACACCTTC. The chain combines TRBV29-1 with TRBJ1-2; a weak D match, TRBD1 (5 bases). CDR1 is SQVTM, CDR2 ANQGSEA, per germline. The V end was cut by 6 bases, the J end by 5 bases, with 16 bases between. The CDR3 is 13 amino acids.

This clonotype was counted a few times. The gene calls are TRBV3-1 and TRBJ1-2; 9 bases are shared with TRBD1. CDR3 size: 15 residues. The germline V gene encodes CDR1 LGHDT and CDR2 YNNKEL (reference sequence). J gave up 7 bases and V 0 bases, and 6 bases lay outside the gene matches. The CDR3 DNA reads as TGTGCCAGCAGCCAAGATCCACAGGGGGCAGGTGGCTACACCTTC. This translates into CASSQDPQGAGGYTF.